The source of this TCR beta chain is a study of cytomegalovirus exposure and HLA in healthy donors. Findings and limits, study-wide: Analyzed later, association rates of TCRs varied across HLA loci, with DRB1 most and HLA-C fewest.

The CDR3 runs to 15 residues. From germline, CDR1 is SGHTA and CDR2 FQGNSA. Deletions cut 1 base from V and 3 bases from J, with 13 bases between. Vbeta (60) and Jbeta (13) primers were used in the PCR. The protocol was immunoSEQ multiplex PCR, while the TCRdb copy is restricted to in-frame clones and leaves out a portion. The table records 100,000 to 150,000 clones, roughly 66% of them present only once. On this clone itself: Antigen: not known.

This TCR came from a man aged 18 to 29 in good health and CMV-seronegative. This rearrangement joins TRBV7-2 to TRBJ2-7; D gene unclear. Sequenced material: PBMCs. The CDR3 DNA reads as TGTGCCAGCAGCTTAGGGTCCAGCGCGTTCTACGAGCAGTACTTC. Translation: CASSLGSSAFYEQYF.